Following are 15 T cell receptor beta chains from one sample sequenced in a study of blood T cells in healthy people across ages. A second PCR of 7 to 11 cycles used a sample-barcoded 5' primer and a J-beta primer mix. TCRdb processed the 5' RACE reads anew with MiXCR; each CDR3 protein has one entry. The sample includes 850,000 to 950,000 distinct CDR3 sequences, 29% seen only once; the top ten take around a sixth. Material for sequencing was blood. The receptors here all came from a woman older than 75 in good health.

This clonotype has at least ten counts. The CDR3 loop is CATSGGVYNEQFF. The CDR3 region has the DNA TGTGCCACTAGCGGGGGGGTCTACAATGAGCAGTTCTTC. V usage is TRBV9 and J usage is TRBJ2-1, with TRBD2 matching over 12 bases. The CDR3 sequence is 13 residues long. The V and J ends lost 9 bases and 3 bases, in that order; junction bases with no gene match: 1. Germline V gives CDR1 SGDLS, CDR2 YYNGEE.

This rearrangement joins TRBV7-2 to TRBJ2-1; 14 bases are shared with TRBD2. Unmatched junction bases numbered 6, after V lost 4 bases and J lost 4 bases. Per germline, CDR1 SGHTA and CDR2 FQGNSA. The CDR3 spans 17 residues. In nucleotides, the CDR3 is TGTGCCAGCAGCTCCCCGGGACTAGCGGGGGAGTACAATGAGCAGTTCTTC. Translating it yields CASSSPGLAGEYNEQFF.

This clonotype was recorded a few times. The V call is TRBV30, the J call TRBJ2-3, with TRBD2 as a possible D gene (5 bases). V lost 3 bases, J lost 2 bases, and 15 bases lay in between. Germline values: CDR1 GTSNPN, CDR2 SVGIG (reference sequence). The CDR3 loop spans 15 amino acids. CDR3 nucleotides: TGTGCCTGGAGGATTGCGGGTCATCCCACAGATACGCAGTATTTT. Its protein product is CAWRIAGHPTDTQYF.

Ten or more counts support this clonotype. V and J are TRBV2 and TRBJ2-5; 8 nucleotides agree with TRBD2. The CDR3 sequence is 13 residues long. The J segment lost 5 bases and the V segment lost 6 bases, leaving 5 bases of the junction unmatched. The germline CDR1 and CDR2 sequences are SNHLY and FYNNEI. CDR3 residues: CASRLAAVETQYF. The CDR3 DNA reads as TGTGCCAGCAGACTAGCGGCCGTGGAGACCCAGTACTTC.

The CDR3 DNA sequence: TGTGCCAGCAGTTTATGGCCAAAGAACACTGAAGCTTTCTTT. Translation gives CASSLWPKNTEAFF. This chain connects TRBV28 to TRBJ1-1; D gene uncertain. The germline V gene has CDR1 MDHEN and CDR2 SYDVKM. This CDR3 is built from 14 residues. Trimming took off 0 bases at V and 1 base at J, with 6 bases between the two ends.

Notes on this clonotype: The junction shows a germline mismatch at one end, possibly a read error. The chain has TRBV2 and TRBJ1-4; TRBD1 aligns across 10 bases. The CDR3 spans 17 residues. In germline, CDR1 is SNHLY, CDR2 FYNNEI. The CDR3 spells CASSPGQGISTNEKPFF. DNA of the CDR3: TGTGCCAGCAGTCCGGGACAGGGGATTTCAACTAATGAAAAACCGTTTTTT.

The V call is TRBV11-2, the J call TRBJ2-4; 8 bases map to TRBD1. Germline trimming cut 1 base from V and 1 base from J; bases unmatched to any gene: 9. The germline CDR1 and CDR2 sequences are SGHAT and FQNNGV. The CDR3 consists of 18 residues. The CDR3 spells CASSLGRGQGAAKNIQYF. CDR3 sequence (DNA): TGTGCCAGCAGCTTAGGACGGGGGCAGGGGGCGGCCAAAAACATTCAGTACTTC.

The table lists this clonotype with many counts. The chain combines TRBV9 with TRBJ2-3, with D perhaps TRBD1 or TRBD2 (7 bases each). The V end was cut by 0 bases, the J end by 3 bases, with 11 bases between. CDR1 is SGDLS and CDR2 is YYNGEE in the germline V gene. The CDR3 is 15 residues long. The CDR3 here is CASSVDQGGTDTQYF. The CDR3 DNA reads TGTGCCAGCAGCGTAGATCAGGGGGGGACAGATACGCAGTATTTT. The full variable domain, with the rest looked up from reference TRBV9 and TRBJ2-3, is DSGVTQTPKHLITATGQRVTLRCSPRSGDLSVYWYQQSLDQGLQFLIQYYNGEERAKGNILERFSAQQFPDLHSELNLSSLELGDSALYFCASSVDQGGTDTQYFGPGTRLTVL.

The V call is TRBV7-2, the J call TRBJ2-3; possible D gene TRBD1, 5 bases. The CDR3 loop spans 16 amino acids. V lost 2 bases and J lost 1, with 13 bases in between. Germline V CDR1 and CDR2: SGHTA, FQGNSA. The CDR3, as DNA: TGTGCCAGCAGCTTATGGATGCAGGGCGGCACAGATACGCAGTATTTT. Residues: CASSLWMQGGTDTQYF.

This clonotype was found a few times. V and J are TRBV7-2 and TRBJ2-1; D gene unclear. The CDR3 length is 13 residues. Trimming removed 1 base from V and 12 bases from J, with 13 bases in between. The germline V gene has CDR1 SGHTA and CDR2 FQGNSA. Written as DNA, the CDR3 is TGTGCCAGCAGCTTAGAAGTCTGGCAGGTGCAGTTCTTC. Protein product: CASSLEVWQVQFF.

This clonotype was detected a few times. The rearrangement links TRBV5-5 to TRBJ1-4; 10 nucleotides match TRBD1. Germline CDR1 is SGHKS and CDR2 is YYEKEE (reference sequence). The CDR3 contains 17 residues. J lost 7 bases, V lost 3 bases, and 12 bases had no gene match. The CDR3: CASSWSALTGGLEKLFF. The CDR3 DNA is TGTGCCAGCAGCTGGAGTGCCCTGACAGGGGGCCTTGAAAAACTGTTTTTT. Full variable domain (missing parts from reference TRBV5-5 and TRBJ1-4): DAGVTQSPTHLIKTRGQQVTLRCSPISGHKSVSWYQQVLGQGPQFIFQYYEKEERGRGNFPDRFSARQFPNYSSELNVNALLLGDSALYLCASSWSALTGGLEKLFFGSGTQLSVL.

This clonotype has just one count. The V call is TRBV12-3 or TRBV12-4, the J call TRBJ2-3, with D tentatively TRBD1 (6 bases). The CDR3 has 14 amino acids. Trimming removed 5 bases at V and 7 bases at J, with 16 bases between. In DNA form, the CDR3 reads TGTGCCAGCAGTCCTAGAGGGGGAGCGTATACGCAGTATTTT. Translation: CASSPRGGAYTQYF.

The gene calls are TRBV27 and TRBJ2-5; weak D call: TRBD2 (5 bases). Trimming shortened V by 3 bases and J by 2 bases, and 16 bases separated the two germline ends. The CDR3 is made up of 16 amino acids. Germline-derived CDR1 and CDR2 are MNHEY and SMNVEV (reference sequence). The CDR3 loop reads CASSLRCTGGQETQYF. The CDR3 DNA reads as TGTGCCAGCAGTTTGCGCTGTACTGGCGGGCAAGAGACCCAGTACTTC.

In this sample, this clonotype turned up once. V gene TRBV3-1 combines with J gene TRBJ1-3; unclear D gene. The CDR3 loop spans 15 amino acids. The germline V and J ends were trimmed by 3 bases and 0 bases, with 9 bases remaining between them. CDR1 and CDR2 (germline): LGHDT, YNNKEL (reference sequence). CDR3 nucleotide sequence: TGTGCCAGCAGCCAGCAGAGACTCTCTGGAAACACCATATATTTT. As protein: CASSQQRLSGNTIYF.

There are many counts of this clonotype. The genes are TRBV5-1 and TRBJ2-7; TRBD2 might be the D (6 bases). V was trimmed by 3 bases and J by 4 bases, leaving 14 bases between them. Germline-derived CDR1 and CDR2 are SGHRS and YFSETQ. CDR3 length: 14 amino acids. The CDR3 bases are TGCGCCAGCAGCTACACCGCCGGGACTTACGAGCAGTACTTC. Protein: CASSYTAGTYEQYF.